This T cell receptor (delta chain) is from a study of γδ T cells in repeated Plasmodium falciparum infection. Looking at the study overall: Over roughly 640 days, donors received four mosquito-bite P. falciparum NF54 infections. Samples were taken at baseline, before some infections, and 21 days after each.

This CDR3 contains 24 residues. Germline V lookup: CDR1 TSWWSYY, CDR2 QGS. V was pared by 5 bases and J by 0 bases, with 28 bases of the junction left unmatched. TCRdb reran clone calling via CATT on the multiplex PCR reads. The repertoire holds approximately 90,000 delta-chain clones, with 0.9% to 1% as singletons. Gammadelta T cells were flow-sorted from PBMC into Vgamma9/Vdelta2+ and Vdelta2-negative populations for bulk analysis. Comments on this clone: TCRdb assigns this DNA the protein of a much larger clone, which departs from its translation at residue 12; this likely reflects a read error, and the protein shown comes from translating the DNA.

Sequencing input: gamma-delta T cells from blood. The origin of this receptor is a pool of human donors (malaria-infected and uninfected, not separated). The V call is TRDV1, the J call TRDJ1; 12 nucleotides agree with TRDD3. Assignment of the J gene here rests on matching the DNA to germline, because TCRdb gives none. As DNA, the CDR3 is TGTGCTCTTGGGCCACCCCCTCCTTCCTCCACCCCCTACTGGGGGATACACTACACCGATAAACTCATCTTT. This translates into CALGPPPPSSTPYWGIHYTDKLIF.